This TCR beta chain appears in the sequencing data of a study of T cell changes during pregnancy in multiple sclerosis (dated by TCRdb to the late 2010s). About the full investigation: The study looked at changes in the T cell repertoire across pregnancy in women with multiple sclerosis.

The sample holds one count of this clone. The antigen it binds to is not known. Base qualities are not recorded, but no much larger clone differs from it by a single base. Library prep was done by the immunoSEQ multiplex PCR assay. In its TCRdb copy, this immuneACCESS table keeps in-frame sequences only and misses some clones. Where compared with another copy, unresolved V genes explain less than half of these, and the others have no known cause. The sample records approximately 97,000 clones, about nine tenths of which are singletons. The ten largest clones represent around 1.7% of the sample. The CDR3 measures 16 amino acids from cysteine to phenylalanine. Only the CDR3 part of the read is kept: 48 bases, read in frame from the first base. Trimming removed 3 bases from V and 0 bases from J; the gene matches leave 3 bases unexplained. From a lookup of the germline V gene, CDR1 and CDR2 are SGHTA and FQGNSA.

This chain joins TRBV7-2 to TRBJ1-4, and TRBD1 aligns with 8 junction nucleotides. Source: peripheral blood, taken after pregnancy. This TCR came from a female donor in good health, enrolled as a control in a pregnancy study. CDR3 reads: CASSFRGPATNEKLFF. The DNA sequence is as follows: TGTGCCAGCAGCTTCAGGGGGCCGGCAACTAATGAAAAACTGTTTTTT.